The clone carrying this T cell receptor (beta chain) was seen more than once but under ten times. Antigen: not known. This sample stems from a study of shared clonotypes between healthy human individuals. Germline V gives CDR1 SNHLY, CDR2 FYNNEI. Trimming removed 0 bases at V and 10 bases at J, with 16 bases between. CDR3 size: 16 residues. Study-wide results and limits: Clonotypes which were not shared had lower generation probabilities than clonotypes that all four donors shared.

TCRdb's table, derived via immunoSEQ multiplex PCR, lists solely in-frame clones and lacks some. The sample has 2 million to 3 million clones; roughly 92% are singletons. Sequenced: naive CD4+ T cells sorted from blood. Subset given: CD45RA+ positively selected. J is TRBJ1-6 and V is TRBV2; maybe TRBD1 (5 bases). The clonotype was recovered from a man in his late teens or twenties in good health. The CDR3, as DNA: TGTGCCAGCAGTGAAGCGCTTTGGGCAGGGCCGTCACCCCTCCACTTT. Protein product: CASSEALWAGPSPLHF.